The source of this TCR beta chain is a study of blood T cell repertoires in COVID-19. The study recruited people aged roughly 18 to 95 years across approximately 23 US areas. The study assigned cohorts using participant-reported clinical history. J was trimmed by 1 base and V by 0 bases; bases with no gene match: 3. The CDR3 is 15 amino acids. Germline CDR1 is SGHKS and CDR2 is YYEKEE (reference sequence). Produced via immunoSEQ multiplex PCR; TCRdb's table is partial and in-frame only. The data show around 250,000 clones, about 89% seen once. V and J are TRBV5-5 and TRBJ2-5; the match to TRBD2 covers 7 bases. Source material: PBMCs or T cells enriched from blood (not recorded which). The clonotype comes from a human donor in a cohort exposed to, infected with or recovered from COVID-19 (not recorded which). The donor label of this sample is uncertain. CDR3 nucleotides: TGTGCCAGCAGCTTGGGAACGGGGGGCCAAGAGACCCAGTACTTC. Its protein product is CASSLGTGGQETQYF. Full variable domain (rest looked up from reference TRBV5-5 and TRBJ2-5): DAGVTQSPTHLIKTRGQQVTLRCSPISGHKSVSWYQQVLGQGPQFIFQYYEKEERGRGNFPDRFSARQFPNYSSELNVNALLLGDSALYLCASSLGTGGQETQYFGPGTRLLVL.